Below are 21 T cell receptor beta chains sequenced from a single sample in a study of shared clonotypes between healthy human individuals. Assay: immunoSEQ multiplex PCR; the TCRdb copy retains only in-frame clones and omits some. This table has more than 2 million clones, 95% appearing once. The material sequenced was naive CD4+ T cells sorted from blood. Indicated subset: CD45RA+ positively selected. The receptor source for this set is a man aged 18 to 29 in good health.

This clone appeared a single time. The genes are TRBV20-1 and TRBJ1-2, with D possibly TRBD1 on 5 matching bases. The CDR3 spans 11 residues. The germline gives CDR1 DFQATT, CDR2 SNEGSKA (reference sequence). V lost 4 bases, J lost 7 bases, and 10 bases lay in between. The CDR3 loop reads CSAIRDPGYTF. The DNA for the CDR3 is TGCAGTGCTATCCGGGACCCTGGCTACACCTTC.

As for this clone: Distinct nucleotide sequences in the sample also encode this CDR3. This chain joins TRBV7-2 and TRBJ2-1, with 12 bases identical to TRBD2. This CDR3 has 15 residues. CDR1 is SGHTA, CDR2 FQGNSA, per germline. Trimming took 7 bases from V and 2 from J; bases not matched to a gene: 3. This chain's CDR3 is CASNLAGGTYNEQFF. The CDR3 DNA follows: TGTGCCAGCAACCTAGCGGGAGGGACCTACAATGAGCAGTTCTTC.

This clone was seen only a few times. The sample carries other DNA sequences with the same CDR3. The chain joins TRBV5-1 to TRBJ2-7, with D unresolved. V was shortened by 0 bases and J by 2 bases, with 6 bases between the two germline ends. This CDR3 is built from 13 residues. From germline, CDR1 is SGHRS and CDR2 YFSETQ. The CDR3 spells CASSLEGAYEQYF. The CDR3 DNA sequence: TGCGCCAGCAGCTTGGAGGGCGCCTACGAGCAGTACTTC. The full variable domain, in which reference TRBV5-1 and TRBJ2-7 provide the parts outside the CDR3, is KAGVTQTPRYLIKTRGQQVTLSCSPISGHRSVSWYQQTPGQGLQFLFEYFSETQRNKGNFPGRFSGRQFSNSRSEMNVSTLELGDSALYLCASSLEGAYEQYFGPGTRLTVT.

In its sample, this clone was seen once. The chain combines TRBV9 with TRBJ2-1; 9 positions match TRBD2. Per the germline V gene, CDR1 is SGDLS and CDR2 is YYNGEE. The junction had 6 bases not matched to a gene; V was cut back by 2 bases and J by 9 bases. This CDR3 has 14 residues. The CDR3 DNA follows: TGTGCCAGCAGCGTGGGTAGCGGGAGTTTTGAGCAGTTCTTC. This gives the protein CASSVGSGSFEQFF.

This clone was counted between two and nine times. Other DNA sequences in this sample translate to the same CDR3. The genes are TRBV5-6 and TRBJ2-7; D ambiguous. From germline, CDR1 is SGHDT and CDR2 YYEEEE. The CDR3 loop spans 12 amino acids. V lost 0 bases to trimming and J lost 3 bases, with 4 bases between them. The CDR3 protein is CASSLASYEQYF. CDR3 in DNA: TGTGCCAGCAGCTTGGCCAGCTACGAGCAGTACTTC.

This chain links TRBV18 with TRBJ2-2, with a weak D call TRBD1 (6 bases). This CDR3 is 14 amino acids long. V was cut by 4 bases and J by 6 bases, with 12 bases left in between. CDR1 is KGHSH, CDR2 LQKENI, per germline. In DNA form, the CDR3 reads TGTGCCAGCTCACGTCGACAGGATCCCGGGGAGCTGTTTTTT. Translating it yields CASSRRQDPGELFF.

The gene calls are TRBV6-6 and TRBJ1-5, with TRBD1 as a possible D gene (5 bases). Germline V lookup: CDR1 MNHNY, CDR2 SVGAGI (reference sequence). The V and J ends lost 2 bases and 5 bases respectively, with 10 bases between them. The CDR3 is 14 residues long. CDR3 coding DNA: TGTGCCAGCAGTTACCGAATGGGGGATCAGCCCCAGCATTTT. This codes for CASSYRMGDQPQHF.

The V and J genes are TRBV18 and TRBJ2-7; D possibly matches TRBD1 or TRBD2 (8 bases each). This CDR3 comprises 17 residues. Trimming shortened V by 4 bases and J by 4 bases, and 23 bases separated the two germline ends. The germline V gene encodes CDR1 KGHSH and CDR2 LQKENI. CDR3 sequence: CASSRGTGQREKYEQYF. The DNA of the CDR3 is TGTGCCAGCTCACGCGGGACAGGCCAGCGGGAGAAGTACGAGCAGTACTTC.

V gene TRBV5-4 combines with J gene TRBJ1-3, with 10 bases matching TRBD1. Germline V CDR1 and CDR2: SGHNT, YYREEE (reference sequence). V dropped 1 base and J dropped 0; count of bases not matched to a gene: 4. This CDR3 is 17 amino acids long. CDR3 loop: CASSLKTGGTSGNTIYF. The CDR3 DNA sequence: TGTGCCAGCAGCTTGAAGACAGGGGGCACCTCTGGAAACACCATATATTTT.

This chain links TRBV12-5 with TRBJ1-1; TRBD1 agrees at 9 bases. The germline CDR1 and CDR2 sequences are LGHNT and FRNRAP. The CDR3 sequence is 19 residues long. V lost 1 base to trimming and J lost 0 bases; unmatched junction nucleotides: 12. CDR3 in amino acids: CASGLGPKGTGLLNTEAFF. CDR3 sequence (DNA): TGTGCTAGTGGTTTGGGACCGAAAGGGACAGGGCTATTGAACACTGAAGCTTTCTTT.

This rearrangement joins TRBV15 to TRBJ1-2; TRBD1 agrees at 10 bases. With V trimmed by 4 bases and J by 8 bases, 10 bases remained unmatched. Germline V lookup: CDR1 LNHNV, CDR2 YYDKDF (reference sequence). The CDR3 length is 15 residues. CDR3 sequence (DNA): TGTGCCACCAGCAAACCCCGTGGACAGGGGGAAGGCTACACCTTC. Amino acids: CATSKPRGQGEGYTF.

The chain recombines TRBV4-1 with TRBJ2-7, with D possibly TRBD2 on 6 matching bases. Germline CDR1 MGHRA, CDR2 YSYEKL. The CDR3 sequence is 13 residues long. Trimming removed 4 bases from V and 9 bases from J, with 16 bases in between. DNA of the CDR3: TGCGCCAGCAGCCGAGGGACTTCCTCCGGGCAGTACTTC. Its protein is CASSRGTSSGQYF.

This rearrangement joins TRBV14 to TRBJ2-7; D is possibly TRBD2 (6 bases). Between the trimmed V and J ends, which lost 4 bases and 2 bases, there was a span of 12 bases. The CDR3 length is 14 residues. CDR1 is SGHDN, CDR2 FVKESK, per germline. The CDR3 sequence is CASSRLGGPYEQYF. In DNA, the CDR3 is TGTGCCAGCAGCCGACTAGGAGGGCCCTACGAGCAGTACTTC. Variable domain in full (rest from reference TRBV14 and TRBJ2-7): EAGVTQFPSHSVIEKGQTVTLRCDPISGHDNLYWYRRVMGKEIKFLLHFVKESKQDESGMPNNRFLAERTGGTYSTLKVQPAELEDSGVYFCASSRLGGPYEQYFGPGTRLTVT.

This rearrangement joins TRBV28 to TRBJ1-2; TRBD1 matches at 10 bases. This CDR3 contains 15 residues. The V and J ends lost 7 bases and 6 bases, in that order; junction bases with no gene match: 11. The germline gives CDR1 MDHEN, CDR2 SYDVKM. CDR3 residues: CASTPRDRGGNGYTF. The CDR3 DNA reads TGTGCCAGCACCCCTCGGGACAGGGGAGGAAATGGCTACACCTTC.

V is TRBV5-5 and J is TRBJ2-7; no clear D. Trimming cost V 1 base and J 2 bases, with 7 bases left between them. CDR3 length equals 13 residues. CDR1 and CDR2 from the germline V gene are SGHKS and YYEKEE (reference sequence). CDR3: CASSLRAAYEQYF. The DNA for the CDR3 is TGTGCCAGCAGCTTGAGGGCGGCCTACGAGCAGTACTTC.

CDR3 sequence (DNA): TGTGCCAGCAGTTCGCATAGCGTATCCGGGGAGCTGTTTTTT. As protein: CASSSHSVSGELFF. The chain carries TRBV6-5 and TRBJ2-2; D is perhaps TRBD2 (5 bases). Germline V gene lookup returns CDR1 MNHEY and CDR2 SVGAGI. The CDR3 totals 14 residues. Trimming took 4 bases from V and 6 from J, leaving 12 bases between them.

The chain uses TRBV7-2 and TRBJ2-5; 10 bases are a match to TRBD1. This CDR3 is built from 15 residues. After removal of 5 bases from V and 5 bases from J, the junction contained 8 bases not matched to a gene. The germline gives CDR1 SGHTA, CDR2 FQGNSA. In DNA, the CDR3 is TGTGCCAGCAGCCCCCGGACAGGGGGAAAGGAGACCCAGTACTTC. Its translation is CASSPRTGGKETQYF. Drawing the rest from reference TRBV7-2 and TRBJ2-5, the complete variable domain is GAGVSQSPSNKVTEKGKDVELRCDPISGHTALYWYRQSLGQGLEFLIYFQGNSAPDKSGLPSDRFSAERTGGSVSTLTIQRTQQEDSAVYLCASSPRTGGKETQYFGPGTRLLVL.

The chain combines TRBV7-3 with TRBJ2-7, with 10 bases that match TRBD2. There are 15 residues in the CDR3. V shed 6 bases, J shed 0 bases, and the junction held 5 bases outside the gene matches. Germline CDR1 is SGHTA and CDR2 is FQGTGA. The CDR3 sequence: CASSYLAGDSYEQYF. In DNA, the CDR3 is TGTGCCAGCAGTTATCTAGCGGGGGACTCCTACGAGCAGTACTTC.

The chain recombines TRBV18 with TRBJ2-4; maybe TRBD1 (6 bases). The CDR3 has 13 amino acids. Germline CDR1 reads KGHSH; CDR2 reads LQKENI. V gave up 3 bases and J gave up 7 bases, with 10 bases separating them. As DNA, the CDR3 is TGTGCCAGCTCACCGTCAACAGGGAACATTCAGTACTTC. Translating it yields CASSPSTGNIQYF.

This clone was detected only once. The CDR3 protein is CASSQANRADTQYF. The CDR3 DNA reads as TGTGCCAGCAGCCAAGCGAACCGGGCAGATACGCAGTATTTT. J is TRBJ2-3 and V is TRBV4-2; D remains ambiguous. The CDR3 sequence is 14 residues long. Trimming pared 1 base from V and 4 bases from J, leaving 9 bases between. Per the germline V gene, CDR1 is LGHNA and CDR2 is YNFKEQ.

The chain has TRBV18 and TRBJ2-7; D perhaps matches TRBD1 (6 bases). This CDR3 has 16 amino acids. The germline gives CDR1 KGHSH, CDR2 LQKENI. The ends were cut back, 3 bases at V and 0 bases at J, with 15 bases in the middle. This CDR3 reads CASSPPGRTASYEQYF. The CDR3 DNA reads as TGTGCCAGCTCACCCCCCGGGCGGACAGCCTCCTACGAGCAGTACTTC.